The subject of this entry is one TCR beta chain. This entry is derived from a study of blood T cell repertoires in COVID-19. Overall study context: Samples taken during acute and convalescent COVID-19 were collected in the United States, Italy and Spain.

Assay: immunoSEQ multiplex PCR; the TCRdb copy retains only in-frame clones and omits some. This table has approximately 250,000 clones, approximately 91% appearing once. One Seattle source followed patients from active infection through their disease course. Looked up from germline, CDR1 is LNHDA and CDR2 is SQIVND (reference sequence). This CDR3 spans 14 amino acids. Germline trimming cut 0 bases from V and 7 bases from J; bases unmatched to any gene: 3. What was sequenced was peripheral blood. The rearrangement uses TRBV19 and TRBJ2-1, with 7 bases aligning to TRBD1. The origin of this receptor is a man aged 25 to 45 with COVID-19, enrolled during active disease. The CDR3 DNA sequence: TGTGCCAGTAGTATAGACAGGGGGAAGAATGAGCAGTTCTTC. Amino acids: CASSIDRGKNEQFF.